This is a list of T cell receptor beta chains from one sample in a study of OX40 agonist ivuxolimab in advanced cancers. The table came from immunoSEQ multiplex PCR; TCRdb's copy has only in-frame clones and leaves some out. The table includes roughly 65,000 clones, roughly nine tenths detected once. The material sequenced was CD4+ or CD8+ T cells sorted from blood, taken in a trial of the OX40 agonist ivuxolimab. These receptors all come from an adult with an advanced solid tumor such as melanoma, head and neck, liver or kidney cancer. Both conserved end residues are part of each CDR3.

J gene: TRBJ2-6
CDR3 length: 16
V gene: TRBV18
CDR3 protein: CASSPYRVAGANVLTF

J gene: TRBJ2-7
CDR3 length: 13
V gene: TRBV10-2
CDR3 protein: CASSDINPYEQYF

J gene: TRBJ2-7
CDR3 length: 18
V gene: TRBV5-5
CDR3 protein: CASSMGLAGPWSPYEQYF

J gene: TRBJ2-3
CDR3 length: 15
V gene: TRBV29-1
CDR3 protein: CSVPGQGIVADTQYF

J gene: TRBJ1-2
CDR3 length: 15
V gene: TRBV28
CDR3 protein: CASRADRATVYGYTF

J gene: TRBJ1-2
CDR3 length: 14
V gene: TRBV11-2
CDR3 protein: CASSRNDNFYGYTF

J gene: TRBJ2-1
CDR3 length: 15
V gene: TRBV5-4
CDR3 protein: CASSLERGRLNEQFF

J gene: TRBJ2-1
CDR3 length: 15
V gene: TRBV9
CDR3 protein: CASSQHVRRLNEQFF

J gene: TRBJ2-2
CDR3 length: 14
V gene: TRBV5-1
CDR3 protein: CASSWDRTTGELFF

J gene: TRBJ1-2
CDR3 length: 10
V gene: TRBV28
CDR3 protein: CASRGYGYTF

J gene: TRBJ2-1
CDR3 length: 16
V gene: TRBV7-9
CDR3 protein: CASSRARTGSYNEQFF

J gene: TRBJ1-5
CDR3 length: 14
V gene: TRBV29-1
CDR3 protein: CSVTGTGGSQPQHF

J gene: TRBJ1-1
CDR3 length: 13
V gene: TRBV19
CDR3 protein: CASSNSGGPEAFF

J gene: TRBJ1-1
CDR3 length: 13
V gene: TRBV19
CDR3 protein: CASRGGFKTEAFF

J gene: TRBJ2-2
CDR3 length: 17
V gene: TRBV5-1
CDR3 protein: CASSSTATFINTGELFF

J gene: TRBJ1-4
CDR3 length: 13
V gene: TRBV7-7
CDR3 protein: CASSLDRNEKLFF

J gene: TRBJ1-4
CDR3 length: 13
V gene: TRBV5-8
CDR3 protein: CASSLVRNEKLFF

J gene: TRBJ1-4
CDR3 length: 13
V gene: TRBV28
CDR3 protein: CASTGQTPWKLFF

J gene: TRBJ2-1
CDR3 length: 13
V gene: TRBV18
CDR3 protein: CASSRDHRNEQFF

J gene: TRBJ2-5
CDR3 length: 17
V gene: TRBV11-2
CDR3 protein: CASSLSIRASGRGAQYF

J gene: TRBJ1-2
CDR3 length: 11
V gene: TRBV21-1
CDR3 protein: CACLQASGYTF

J gene: TRBJ1-1
CDR3 length: 13
V gene: TRBV28
CDR3 protein: CASSPPRVTEAFF

J gene: TRBJ1-1
CDR3 length: 13
V gene: TRBV6-5
CDR3 protein: CASSYPGSVEAFF

J gene: TRBJ2-7
CDR3 length: 15
V gene: TRBV6-6
CDR3 protein: CASRGPGVSSYEQYF

J gene: .
CDR3 length: 15
V gene: TRBV7-2
CDR3 protein: CASSSSLAGFYEQYF

J gene: TRBJ1-2
CDR3 length: 14
V gene: TRBV6-5
CDR3 protein: CASRTSGQGVGYTF

J gene: TRBJ1-5
CDR3 length: 13
V gene: TRBV6-1
CDR3 protein: CASSEYSAQPQHF

J gene: TRBJ2-7
CDR3 length: 12
V gene: TRBV19
CDR3 protein: CASTSGSYEQYF